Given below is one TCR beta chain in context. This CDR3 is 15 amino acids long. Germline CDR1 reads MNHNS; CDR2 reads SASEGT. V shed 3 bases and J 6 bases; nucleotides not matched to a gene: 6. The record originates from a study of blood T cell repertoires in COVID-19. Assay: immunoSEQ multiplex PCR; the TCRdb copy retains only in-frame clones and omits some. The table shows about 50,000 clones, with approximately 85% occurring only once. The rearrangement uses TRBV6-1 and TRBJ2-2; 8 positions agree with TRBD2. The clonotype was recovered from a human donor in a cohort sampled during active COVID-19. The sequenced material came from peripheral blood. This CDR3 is CASSDEREWSGELFF. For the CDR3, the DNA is TGTGCCAGCAGTGATGAGCGGGAGTGGTCCGGGGAGCTGTTTTTT.